This record concerns one T cell receptor beta chain sequence. Its target is not known. The PCR contained 60 Vbeta and 13 Jbeta primers. Clones were read by immunoSEQ multiplex PCR, and TCRdb kept only the in-frame ones, dropping some. Altogether about 160,000 clones are present, 65% to 80% being singletons, with the ten largest covering around 1.9%. The data belong to a study of cytomegalovirus exposure and HLA in healthy donors. Study-wide results and limits: Across all donors, roughly uniform sequencing depth was an assumption of the presence/absence analyses. About 87% or about 30% of the time was how often most TCR beta V segments were productive, according to an earlier analysis. A later analysis reportedly identified an Asian-associated ancestry cluster as carrying fewer N-insertions than the roughly 670-donor mean.

The CDR3 has 15 residues. V lost 5 bases, J lost 1 base, and 5 bases stayed unmatched. CDR1 is SEHNR and CDR2 is FQNEAQ in the germline V gene (reference sequence). The J gene is TRBJ1-1, the V gene TRBV7-9, with 9 nucleotides matching TRBD1. This TCR derives from a man between 35 and 55 years old in good health and CMV-seronegative. Sequencing was carried out using PBMCs. The CDR3 region has the DNA TGTGCCAGCAGCAGGACAGGGGATGCGAACACTGAAGCTTTCTTT. It translates to CASSRTGDANTEAFF.